This T cell receptor beta chain appears in the sequencing data of a study of shared clonotypes between healthy human individuals. Points from the study as a whole: As a rule, naive subsets had a larger estimated richness than memory subsets.

Repertoires were generated with immunoSEQ multiplex PCR, while TCRdb's copy carries only in-frame clones and drops some. The data show 2 million to 2.5 million clones, roughly 93% seen once. As regards this clone: Its antigen is currently unknown.

Sequencing was done on a sample of naive CD4+ T cells from PBMCs. Subset denoted: CD45RA+ positively selected. This receptor was taken from a man between 18 and 35 years old in good health. Some clones in this sample may be carry-over from other donors' samples.

The CDR3 bases are TGTGCCAGCAGTTACTCGGCCAGGGGCAATCAGCCCCAGCATTTT. Protein sequence: CASSYSARGNQPQHF. This sequence joins TRBV6-6 and TRBJ1-5; D perhaps matches TRBD1 (5 bases). Looked up from germline, CDR1 is MNHNY and CDR2 is SVGAGI (reference sequence). The CDR3 sequence is 15 residues long. The V gene lost 0 bases and the J gene lost 2 bases, with 8 bases spanning the gap.